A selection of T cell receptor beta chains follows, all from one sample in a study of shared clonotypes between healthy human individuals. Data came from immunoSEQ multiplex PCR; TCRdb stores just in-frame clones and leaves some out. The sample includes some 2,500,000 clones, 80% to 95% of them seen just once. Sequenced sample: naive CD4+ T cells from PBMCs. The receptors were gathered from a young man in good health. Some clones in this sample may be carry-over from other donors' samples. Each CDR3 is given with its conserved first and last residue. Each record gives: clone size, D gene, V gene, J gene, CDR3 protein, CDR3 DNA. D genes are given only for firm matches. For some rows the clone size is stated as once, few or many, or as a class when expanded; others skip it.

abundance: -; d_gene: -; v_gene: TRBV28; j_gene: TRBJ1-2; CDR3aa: CASSLLPGGGYTF; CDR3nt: TGTGCCAGCAGTTTACTGCCCGGAGGGGGCTACACCTTC
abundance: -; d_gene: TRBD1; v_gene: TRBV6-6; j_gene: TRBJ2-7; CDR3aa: CASSYSTGIYEQYF; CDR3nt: TGTGCCAGCAGTTACTCGACAGGGATCTACGAGCAGTACTTC
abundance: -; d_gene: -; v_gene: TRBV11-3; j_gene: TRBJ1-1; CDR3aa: CASSLRSGDTEAFF; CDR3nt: TGTGCCAGCAGCTTACGGTCCGGGGACACTGAAGCTTTCTTT
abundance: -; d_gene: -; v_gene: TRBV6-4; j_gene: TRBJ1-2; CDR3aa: CASSDSQWNLYGYTF; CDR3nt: TGTGCCAGCAGTGACTCGCAGTGGAATCTTTATGGCTACACCTTC
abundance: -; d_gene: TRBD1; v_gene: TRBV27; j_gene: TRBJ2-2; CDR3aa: CASNPRGRSPENTGELFF; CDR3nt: TGTGCCAGTAATCCTAGGGGGCGCTCCCCCGAGAACACCGGGGAGCTGTTTTTT
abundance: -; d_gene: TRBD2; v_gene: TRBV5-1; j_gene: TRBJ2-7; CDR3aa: CASTNSGAGEGEQYF; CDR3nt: TGCGCCAGCACAAATTCGGGAGCGGGAGAGGGGGAGCAGTACTTC
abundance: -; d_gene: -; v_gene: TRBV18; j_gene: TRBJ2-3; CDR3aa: CASSPDFTDTQYF; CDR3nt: TGTGCCAGCTCACCGGACTTCACAGATACGCAGTATTTT
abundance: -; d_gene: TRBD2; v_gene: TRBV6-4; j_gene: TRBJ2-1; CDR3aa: CASSPSGTIPPKFF; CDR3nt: TGTGCCAGCAGTCCAAGCGGGACCATCCCCCCGAAGTTCTTC
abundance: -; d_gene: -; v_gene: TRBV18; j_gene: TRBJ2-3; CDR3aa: CASSPEGGTDTQYF; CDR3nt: TGTGCCAGCTCACCGGAAGGGGGCACAGATACGCAGTATTTT
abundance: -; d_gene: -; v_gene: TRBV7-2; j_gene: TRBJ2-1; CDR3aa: CASSFPRGNIYNEQFF; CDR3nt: TGTGCCAGCAGCTTTCCTCGCGGGAATATCTACAATGAGCAGTTCTTC
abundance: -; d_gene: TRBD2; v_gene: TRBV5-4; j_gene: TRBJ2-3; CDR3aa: CASSLRTSGSTDTQYF; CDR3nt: TGTGCCAGCAGCCTGCGGACTAGCGGGAGCACAGATACGCAGTATTTT
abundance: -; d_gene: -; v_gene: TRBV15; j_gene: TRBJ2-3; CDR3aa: CATSKQTLASTDTQYF; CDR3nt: TGTGCCACCAGCAAGCAGACGCTAGCGAGCACAGATACGCAGTATTTT
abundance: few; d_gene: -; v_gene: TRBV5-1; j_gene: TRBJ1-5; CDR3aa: CASSAGTANQPQHF; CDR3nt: TGCGCCAGCAGCGCTGGGACGGCTAATCAGCCCCAGCATTTT
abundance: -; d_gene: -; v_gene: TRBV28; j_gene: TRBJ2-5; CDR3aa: CASSLAGTAGETQYF; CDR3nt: TGTGCCAGCAGTTTGGCTGGCACGGCGGGCGAGACCCAGTACTTC
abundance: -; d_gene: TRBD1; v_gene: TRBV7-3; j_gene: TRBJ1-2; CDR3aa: CASRKRDSYGYTF; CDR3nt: TGTGCCAGCCGAAAACGGGACAGCTATGGCTACACCTTC
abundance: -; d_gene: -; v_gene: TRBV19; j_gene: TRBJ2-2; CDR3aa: CASSIHYTGELFF; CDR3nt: TGTGCCAGTAGTATACATTATACCGGGGAGCTGTTTTTT
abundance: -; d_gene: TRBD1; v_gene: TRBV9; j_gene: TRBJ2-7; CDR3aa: CASSRQGSTHEQYF; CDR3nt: TGTGCCAGCAGCAGACAGGGTTCAACGCACGAGCAGTACTTC
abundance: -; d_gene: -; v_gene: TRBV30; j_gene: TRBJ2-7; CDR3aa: CAWSVLADEQYF; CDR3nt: TGTGCCTGGAGTGTACTAGCTGACGAGCAGTACTTC
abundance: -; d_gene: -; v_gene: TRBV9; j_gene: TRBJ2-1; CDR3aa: CASSVRSSGEQFF; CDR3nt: TGTGCCAGCAGCGTAAGGTCCTCCGGTGAGCAGTTCTTC
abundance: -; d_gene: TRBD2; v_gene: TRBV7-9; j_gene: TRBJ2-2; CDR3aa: CASSLGWRTRDTGELFF; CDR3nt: TGTGCCAGCAGCTTAGGATGGAGGACTAGGGACACCGGGGAGCTGTTTTTT
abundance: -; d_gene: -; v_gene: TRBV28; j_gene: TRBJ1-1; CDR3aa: CASSFRIRLGTEAFF; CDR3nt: TGTGCCAGCAGTTTCAGGATTAGATTGGGGACTGAAGCTTTCTTT
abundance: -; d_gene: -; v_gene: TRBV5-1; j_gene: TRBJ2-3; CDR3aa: CASSDRGDTQYF; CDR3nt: TGCGCCAGCAGCGACCGGGGAGATACGCAGTATTTT
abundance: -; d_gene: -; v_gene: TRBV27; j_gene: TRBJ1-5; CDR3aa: CASTIRDTYNQPQHF; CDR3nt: TGTGCCAGCACCATTAGGGACACGTACAATCAGCCCCAGCATTTT
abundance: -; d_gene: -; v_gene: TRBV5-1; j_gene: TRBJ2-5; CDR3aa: CASSLTGYRETQYF; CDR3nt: TGCGCCAGCAGCTTGACGGGGTATAGGGAGACCCAGTACTTC
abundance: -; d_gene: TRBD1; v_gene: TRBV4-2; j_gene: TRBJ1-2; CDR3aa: CASSNRTGYGYTF; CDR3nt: TGTGCCAGCAGCAATAGGACAGGGTATGGCTACACCTTC